What follows is one T cell receptor (beta chain) and its context. What it recognizes is unknown. This record belongs to a study of human CD8 memory T cell subsets. Broader study findings: Stem-like memory T cells matched precursor exhausted T cells in high diversity, which effector memory cells lacked. Stem-like memory and precursor exhausted T cell repertoires had very little in common with each other.

It was UMI-labeled 5' RACE by which the TCR beta libraries were made. Original analysis: Functional CDR3 beta clonotypes, numbering between roughly 3,000 and 20,000, were present in each TCR beta library. Reprocessing the 5' RACE reads, TCRdb reports a single entry for every CDR3 protein and omits DNA. TCRdb, not the authors, supplied the V and J calls. The listing contains 5,000 to 7,000 distinct CDR3 sequences. Germline V gene sequence: CDR1 MNHEY, CDR2 SVGAGI. The length of the CDR3 is 15 residues. CD8+ T cells were isolated by negative magnetic selection. Material for sequencing was CD8+ T cells from PBMCs. The receptor was derived from a human donor in good health. V gene TRBV6-5 combines with J gene TRBJ1-1; checking the TCRdb D call of TRBD1 is not possible without DNA. CDR3 sequence: CATRISRGGVTEAFF.